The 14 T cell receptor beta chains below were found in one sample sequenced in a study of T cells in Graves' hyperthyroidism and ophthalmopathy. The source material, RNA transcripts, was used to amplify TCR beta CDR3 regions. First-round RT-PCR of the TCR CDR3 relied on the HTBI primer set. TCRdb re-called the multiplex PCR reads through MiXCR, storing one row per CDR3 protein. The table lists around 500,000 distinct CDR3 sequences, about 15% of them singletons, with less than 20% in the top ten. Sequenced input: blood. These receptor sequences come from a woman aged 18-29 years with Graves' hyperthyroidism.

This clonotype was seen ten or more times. This chain's CDR3 is CASALGGGSYEQYF. The CDR3 DNA is TGCGCCAGCGCCCTGGGAGGCGGATCCTACGAGCAGTACTTC. The chain couples TRBV5-1 to TRBJ2-7; tentatively, D is TRBD2 (6 bases). This CDR3 has 14 amino acids. In germline, CDR1 is SGHRS, CDR2 YFSETQ. Between the trimmed V and J ends, which lost 7 bases and 1 base, there was a span of 15 bases.

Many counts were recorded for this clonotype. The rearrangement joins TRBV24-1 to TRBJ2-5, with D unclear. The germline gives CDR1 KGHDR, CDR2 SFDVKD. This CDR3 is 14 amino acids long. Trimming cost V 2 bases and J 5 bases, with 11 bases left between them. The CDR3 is CATSDWWVWETQYF. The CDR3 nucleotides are TGTGCCACCAGTGATTGGTGGGTCTGGGAGACCCAGTACTTC.

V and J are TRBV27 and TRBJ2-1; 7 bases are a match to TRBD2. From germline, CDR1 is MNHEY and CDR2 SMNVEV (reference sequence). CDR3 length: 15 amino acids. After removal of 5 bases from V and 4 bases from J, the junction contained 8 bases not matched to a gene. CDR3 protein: CASSTALAEYNEQFF. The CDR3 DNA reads TGTGCCAGCAGTACGGCTCTAGCGGAGTACAATGAGCAGTTCTTC.

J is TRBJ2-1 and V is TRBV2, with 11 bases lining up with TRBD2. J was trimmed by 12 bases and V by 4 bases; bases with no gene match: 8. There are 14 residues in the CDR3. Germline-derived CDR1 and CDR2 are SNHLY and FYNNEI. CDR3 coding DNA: TGTGCCAGCAGTGGAGGACTAGCGGGCCCAGGGCAGTTCTTC. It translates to CASSGGLAGPGQFF.

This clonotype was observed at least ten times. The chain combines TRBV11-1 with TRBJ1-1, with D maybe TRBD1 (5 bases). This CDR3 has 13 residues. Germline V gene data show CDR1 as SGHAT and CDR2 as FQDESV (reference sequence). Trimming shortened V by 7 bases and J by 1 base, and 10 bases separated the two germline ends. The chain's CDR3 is CASNRQTNTEAFF. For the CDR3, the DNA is TGTGCCAGCAACAGACAGACGAACACTGAAGCTTTCTTT.

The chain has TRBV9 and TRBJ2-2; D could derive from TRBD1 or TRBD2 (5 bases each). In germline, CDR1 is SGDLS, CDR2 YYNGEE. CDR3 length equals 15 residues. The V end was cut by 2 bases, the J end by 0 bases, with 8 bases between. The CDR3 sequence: CASSVGTANTGELFF. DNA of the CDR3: TGTGCCAGCAGCGTCGGGACGGCGAACACCGGGGAGCTGTTTTTT.

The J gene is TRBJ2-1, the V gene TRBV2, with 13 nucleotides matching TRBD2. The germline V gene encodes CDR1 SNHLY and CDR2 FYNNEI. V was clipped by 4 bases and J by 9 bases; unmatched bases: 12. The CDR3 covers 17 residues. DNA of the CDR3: TGTGCCAGCAGTGGAGATGGGGCGGGACTAGCGGGACTTGAGCAGTTCTTC. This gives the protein CASSGDGAGLAGLEQFF.

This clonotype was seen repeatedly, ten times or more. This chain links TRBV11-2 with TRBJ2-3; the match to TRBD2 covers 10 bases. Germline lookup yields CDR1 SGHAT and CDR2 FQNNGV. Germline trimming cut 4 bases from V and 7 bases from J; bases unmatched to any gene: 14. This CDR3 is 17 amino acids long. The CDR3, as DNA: TGTGCCAGCAGCTCCAGGAAGCGGGAGGGGGTGTGGAATACGCAGTATTTT. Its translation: CASSSRKREGVWNTQYF.

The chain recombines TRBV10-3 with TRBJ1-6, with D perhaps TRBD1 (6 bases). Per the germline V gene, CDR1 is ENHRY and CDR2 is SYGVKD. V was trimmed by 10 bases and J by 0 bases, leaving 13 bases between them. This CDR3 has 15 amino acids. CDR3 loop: CATKGGSSYNSPLHF. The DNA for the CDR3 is TGTGCCACGAAGGGGGGGAGCTCCTATAATTCACCCCTCCACTTT.

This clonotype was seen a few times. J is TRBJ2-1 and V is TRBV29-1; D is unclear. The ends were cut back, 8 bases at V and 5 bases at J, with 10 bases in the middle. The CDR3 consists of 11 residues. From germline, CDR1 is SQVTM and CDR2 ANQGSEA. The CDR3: CSSRQDNEQFF. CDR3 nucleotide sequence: TGCAGCTCTAGGCAGGACAATGAGCAGTTCTTC.

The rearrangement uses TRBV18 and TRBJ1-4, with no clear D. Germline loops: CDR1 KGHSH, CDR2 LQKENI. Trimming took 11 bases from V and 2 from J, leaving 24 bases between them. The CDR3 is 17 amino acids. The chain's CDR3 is CAVSPFIYARTNEKLFF. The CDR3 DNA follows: TGTGCCGTCTCACCATTTATCTACGCGCGGACTAATGAAAAACTGTTTTTT.

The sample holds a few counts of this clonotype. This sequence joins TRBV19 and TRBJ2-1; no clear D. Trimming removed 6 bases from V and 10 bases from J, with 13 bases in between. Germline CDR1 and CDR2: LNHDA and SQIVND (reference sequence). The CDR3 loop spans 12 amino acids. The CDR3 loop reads CASSNARFEQFF. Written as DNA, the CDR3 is TGTGCCAGTAGCAATGCCCGCTTCGAGCAGTTCTTC.

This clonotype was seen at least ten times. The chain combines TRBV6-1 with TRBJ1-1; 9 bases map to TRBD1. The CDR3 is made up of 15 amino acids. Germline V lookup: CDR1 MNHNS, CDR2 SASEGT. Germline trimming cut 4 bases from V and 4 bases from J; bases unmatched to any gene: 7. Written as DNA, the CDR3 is TGTGCCAGCAGTGGAGACAGGGGGAGTGGCACTGAAGCTTTCTTT. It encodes CASSGDRGSGTEAFF.

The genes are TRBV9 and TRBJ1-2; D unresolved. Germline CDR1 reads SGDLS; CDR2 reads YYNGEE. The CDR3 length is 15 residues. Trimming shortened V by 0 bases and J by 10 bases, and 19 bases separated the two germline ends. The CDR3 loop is CASSVGLSSGEDYTF. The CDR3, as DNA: TGTGCCAGCAGCGTAGGTCTCTCCTCAGGAGAGGACTACACCTTC.